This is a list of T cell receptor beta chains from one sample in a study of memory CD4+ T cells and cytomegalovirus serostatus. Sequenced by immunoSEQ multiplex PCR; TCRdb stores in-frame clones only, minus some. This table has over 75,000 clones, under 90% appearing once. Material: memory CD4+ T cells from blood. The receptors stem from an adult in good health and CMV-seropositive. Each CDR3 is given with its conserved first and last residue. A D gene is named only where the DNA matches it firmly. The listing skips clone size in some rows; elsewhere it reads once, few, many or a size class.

cdr3_nt: TGTGCAAGTCGCGCAGACAGGGTAGAGGAGACCCAGTACTTC; cdr3_aa: CASRADRVEETQYF; d_call: NA; j_call: TRBJ2-5; v_call: TRBV12-2; clone_size: NA
cdr3_nt: TGTGCCAGCAGCTCGGGACAGTACTACGAGCAGTACTTC; cdr3_aa: CASSSGQYYEQYF; d_call: TRBD1; j_call: TRBJ2-7; v_call: TRBV7-3; clone_size: NA
cdr3_nt: TGCGCCAGCAGCGCCGGACTAGCGGGAGGAGGGCAGTTCTTC; cdr3_aa: CASSAGLAGGGQFF; d_call: TRBD2; j_call: TRBJ2-1; v_call: TRBV5-1; clone_size: NA
cdr3_nt: TGTGCCAGCAGCTTAGATGCGGGAGGGCCCTACAATGAGCAGTTCTTC; cdr3_aa: CASSLDAGGPYNEQFF; d_call: TRBD2; j_call: TRBJ2-1; v_call: TRBV7-2; clone_size: NA
cdr3_nt: TGTGCCAGCAGCTTGGTTGGGAGTAACTACGAGCAGTACTTC; cdr3_aa: CASSLVGSNYEQYF; d_call: NA; j_call: TRBJ2-7; v_call: TRBV5-6; clone_size: NA
cdr3_nt: TGTGCCAGCAGCGAAAGCGGGAGGGCATTCTACGAGCAGTACTTC; cdr3_aa: CASSESGRAFYEQYF; d_call: TRBD2; j_call: TRBJ2-7; v_call: TRBV7-2; clone_size: NA
cdr3_nt: TGTGCCAGCAGTGTCGACTTCTACGAGCAGTACTTC; cdr3_aa: CASSVDFYEQYF; d_call: NA; j_call: TRBJ2-7; v_call: TRBV6-1; clone_size: NA
cdr3_nt: TGTGCCAGCAGTTTACTAGCGGGAGTTGAGACCCAGTACTTC; cdr3_aa: CASSLLAGVETQYF; d_call: TRBD2; j_call: TRBJ2-5; v_call: TRBV2; clone_size: many
cdr3_nt: TGTGCCAGCCGGCTGCAGGGTAATACTGAAGCTTTCTTT; cdr3_aa: CASRLQGNTEAFF; d_call: NA; j_call: TRBJ1-1; v_call: TRBV27; clone_size: NA
cdr3_nt: TGTGCCAGCTCGCTGGGACAGGGGGCTGAAGCTTTCTTT; cdr3_aa: CASSLGQGAEAFF; d_call: TRBD1; j_call: TRBJ1-1; v_call: TRBV18; clone_size: NA
cdr3_nt: TGTGCCAGCAGCCCCACAGGGGACTATGGCTACACCTTC; cdr3_aa: CASSPTGDYGYTF; d_call: TRBD1; j_call: TRBJ1-2; v_call: TRBV7-3; clone_size: NA
cdr3_nt: TGTGCCAGCAGCTTAGGACCTAGCGGGAGCGAGCAGTACTTC; cdr3_aa: CASSLGPSGSEQYF; d_call: TRBD2; j_call: TRBJ2-7; v_call: TRBV7-9; clone_size: NA
cdr3_nt: TGTGCCAGTAGTCGACAGGGGGGTTCCTACGAGCAGTACTTC; cdr3_aa: CASSRQGGSYEQYF; d_call: TRBD1; j_call: TRBJ2-7; v_call: TRBV19; clone_size: once
cdr3_nt: TGCGCCAGCAGCTTAGAAGGTGGTTCCTACAATGAGCAGTTCTTC; cdr3_aa: CASSLEGGSYNEQFF; d_call: NA; j_call: TRBJ2-1; v_call: TRBV5-1; clone_size: NA
cdr3_nt: TGCGCCAGCAGCTTCAGGGTTCGACAGGGTGCTCCGGGGACTGAAGCTTTCTTT; cdr3_aa: CASSFRVRQGAPGTEAFF; d_call: TRBD1; j_call: TRBJ1-1; v_call: TRBV5-1; clone_size: NA
cdr3_nt: TGTGCCAGCAGTTACTCGGGGTTCATGAACACTGAAGCTTTCTTT; cdr3_aa: CASSYSGFMNTEAFF; d_call: NA; j_call: TRBJ1-1; v_call: TRBV6-5; clone_size: NA
cdr3_nt: TGTGCCAGCAGTGAACGGCTAGCGGGAGTGTATGAGCAGTTCTTC; cdr3_aa: CASSERLAGVYEQFF; d_call: TRBD2; j_call: TRBJ2-1; v_call: TRBV6-1; clone_size: NA
cdr3_nt: TGTGCCAGCAGCTTGCAGGGTACCGGTGAAAAACTGTTTTTT; cdr3_aa: CASSLQGTGEKLFF; d_call: NA; j_call: TRBJ1-4; v_call: TRBV7-2; clone_size: NA
cdr3_nt: TGTGCCAGCAGTGGACTAGCGGGACCATATGAGCAGTTCTTC; cdr3_aa: CASSGLAGPYEQFF; d_call: TRBD2; j_call: TRBJ2-1; v_call: TRBV6-1; clone_size: NA
cdr3_nt: TGCGCCAGCAGCTTGGACAACTCAAACTATGGCTACACCTTC; cdr3_aa: CASSLDNSNYGYTF; d_call: NA; j_call: TRBJ1-2; v_call: TRBV5-1; clone_size: once
cdr3_nt: TGCAGCGTTGAAGTTTCAGGGGAGACCTATGGCTACACCTTC; cdr3_aa: CSVEVSGETYGYTF; d_call: NA; j_call: TRBJ1-2; v_call: TRBV29-1; clone_size: NA
cdr3_nt: TGTGCCAGTAGTATAAAGGGACAGGGCGGTCAGCCCCAGCATTTT; cdr3_aa: CASSIKGQGGQPQHF; d_call: TRBD1; j_call: TRBJ1-5; v_call: TRBV19; clone_size: few
cdr3_nt: TGTGCCAGTAGATGGGGACTACAGAACACCGGGGAGCTGTTTTTT; cdr3_aa: CASRWGLQNTGELFF; d_call: TRBD2; j_call: TRBJ2-2; v_call: TRBV19; clone_size: NA
cdr3_nt: TGTGCCAGCAGTTACGTTCGTAGGAACTATGGCTACACCTTC; cdr3_aa: CASSYVRRNYGYTF; d_call: NA; j_call: TRBJ1-2; v_call: TRBV6-5; clone_size: NA
cdr3_nt: TGCGCCAGCAGGACAGGTTTACTGAACACTGAAGCTTTCTTT; cdr3_aa: CASRTGLLNTEAFF; d_call: NA; j_call: TRBJ1-1; v_call: TRBV5-1; clone_size: once
cdr3_nt: TGTGCCAGCAGGGGGGACAGGATGGGGTTAAGCTATGGCTACACCTTC; cdr3_aa: CASRGDRMGLSYGYTF; d_call: TRBD1; j_call: TRBJ1-2; v_call: TRBV2; clone_size: NA
cdr3_nt: TGTGCCATCAAGGTGGAAGGGTCAAATGGCTACACCTTC; cdr3_aa: CAIKVEGSNGYTF; d_call: NA; j_call: TRBJ1-2; v_call: TRBV10-3; clone_size: NA
cdr3_nt: TGTGCCACCCTACCCCCTTCTGGGGCCAACGTCCTGACTTTC; cdr3_aa: CATLPPSGANVLTF; d_call: NA; j_call: TRBJ2-6; v_call: TRBV6-5; clone_size: NA
cdr3_nt: TGTGCCAGCAGACACCCCCGGGACACGGATGCAACTAATGAAAAACTGTTTTTT; cdr3_aa: CASRHPRDTDATNEKLFF; d_call: NA; j_call: TRBJ1-4; v_call: TRBV2; clone_size: NA
cdr3_nt: TGTGCCAGCAGCTCCCGCTATGGCTACACCTTC; cdr3_aa: CASSSRYGYTF; d_call: NA; j_call: TRBJ1-2; v_call: TRBV28; clone_size: NA
cdr3_nt: TGTGCCAGCAGCACTAGCGGGAAATACGAGCAGTACTTC; cdr3_aa: CASSTSGKYEQYF; d_call: TRBD2; j_call: TRBJ2-7; v_call: TRBV7-2; clone_size: NA
cdr3_nt: TGCAGCGTTGAAGATCTTCGGACAGGCGGTACGCAGTATTTT; cdr3_aa: CSVEDLRTGGTQYF; d_call: TRBD1; j_call: TRBJ2-3; v_call: TRBV29-1; clone_size: once
cdr3_nt: TGTGCCAGTAGTATGGGACTAGCGGGAGAGACCCAGTACTTC; cdr3_aa: CASSMGLAGETQYF; d_call: TRBD2; j_call: TRBJ2-5; v_call: TRBV19; clone_size: NA
cdr3_nt: TGTGCCATTCAAACAGGGGGCTATAGCAATCAGCCCCAGCATTTT; cdr3_aa: CAIQTGGYSNQPQHF; d_call: TRBD1; j_call: TRBJ1-5; v_call: TRBV7-9; clone_size: NA
cdr3_nt: TGTGCCAGTAGTGAGCGGACAGTCAACACTGAAGCTTTCTTT; cdr3_aa: CASSERTVNTEAFF; d_call: NA; j_call: TRBJ1-1; v_call: TRBV19; clone_size: few
cdr3_nt: TGCGCCAGCAGCTTCTCGGGGCCCTACGAGCAGTACTTC; cdr3_aa: CASSFSGPYEQYF; d_call: NA; j_call: TRBJ2-7; v_call: TRBV5-1; clone_size: NA
cdr3_nt: TGTGCCAGCAGTTTGTTGACTAGCGGGACCGTTCAGTACTTC; cdr3_aa: CASSLLTSGTVQYF; d_call: TRBD2; j_call: TRBJ2-4; v_call: TRBV28; clone_size: NA
cdr3_nt: TGTGCCAGCAGCTGCATTATCAGGGAGTACGCTGAAGCTTTCTTT; cdr3_aa: CASSCIIREYAEAFF; d_call: NA; j_call: TRBJ1-1; v_call: TRBV21-1; clone_size: NA
cdr3_nt: TGTGCCAGCAGTGTGAGGAGCGGCACCGGGGAGCTGTTTTTT; cdr3_aa: CASSVRSGTGELFF; d_call: NA; j_call: TRBJ2-2; v_call: TRBV2; clone_size: few
cdr3_nt: TGCGCCAGCAGCCGGGGCCCGACAGGGACCACGGGCACTGAAGCTTTCTTT; cdr3_aa: CASSRGPTGTTGTEAFF; d_call: TRBD1; j_call: TRBJ1-1; v_call: TRBV4-1; clone_size: NA
cdr3_nt: TGTGCCAGCAGCTTAGCGGCTTCCAGCCTCAGGGTGCACACTGAAGCTTTCTTT; cdr3_aa: CASSLAASSLRVHTEAFF; d_call: NA; j_call: TRBJ1-1; v_call: TRBV7-9; clone_size: once
cdr3_nt: TGTGCCAGCAGTTCCCCTCCCCACCTGGGAGGGCTAGCGGGAAATGAGCAGTTCTTC; cdr3_aa: CASSSPPHLGGLAGNEQFF; d_call: TRBD2; j_call: TRBJ2-1; v_call: TRBV27; clone_size: NA
cdr3_nt: TGCGCCAGCAGCTTGGCCAATGAGGGGGCAGGCGAGCAGTACTTC; cdr3_aa: CASSLANEGAGEQYF; d_call: TRBD1; j_call: TRBJ2-7; v_call: TRBV5-1; clone_size: NA
cdr3_nt: TGTGCCAGCAGTGGCCAAGGGGTGGAGACCCAGTACTTC; cdr3_aa: CASSGQGVETQYF; d_call: NA; j_call: TRBJ2-5; v_call: TRBV25-1; clone_size: NA
cdr3_nt: TGTGCCATCAGTTTACAGGGAATCGGGCAGCCCCAGCATTTT; cdr3_aa: CAISLQGIGQPQHF; d_call: NA; j_call: TRBJ1-5; v_call: TRBV10-3; clone_size: few
cdr3_nt: TGTGCCAGCAGTCCTGGGGCGTACAATGAGCAGTTCTTC; cdr3_aa: CASSPGAYNEQFF; d_call: NA; j_call: TRBJ2-1; v_call: TRBV11-3; clone_size: NA